The sequence of this T cell receptor beta chain was determined in a study of cytomegalovirus exposure and HLA in healthy donors. Study outcomes and limitations: Donors belonging to an Asian-associated ancestry cluster reportedly showed fewer N-insertions in productive TCRs than the approximately 670-donor mean, according to what a later analysis found. Common viral pathogens were later found to be apparently linked to several of the most significant clusters.

This clone was recorded only once. Its specificity is unknown. Researchers ran the PCR with 60 Vbeta and 13 Jbeta primers. TCRdb keeps only in-frame clones here, not all; method: immunoSEQ multiplex PCR. The table lists 55,000 to 85,000 clones, about 61% of them singletons, with around 3% in the top ten. Germline-derived CDR1 and CDR2 are SGHRS and YFSETQ. V was clipped by 0 bases and J by 0 bases; unmatched bases: 3. This CDR3 is built from 16 residues. This TCR was sampled from a woman aged 45-65 years in good health and CMV-seronegative. V is TRBV5-1 and J is TRBJ1-3; 7 nucleotides align to TRBD1. The sequenced sample consisted of PBMCs. The CDR3 nucleotides read TGCGCCAGCAGCTTGGCAGGGGGGATCTCTGGAAACACCATATATTTT. It is translated as CASSLAGGISGNTIYF.